Shown below are 11 T cell receptor beta chains from a single sample sequenced in a study of blood T cells in healthy people across ages (dated by TCRdb to about 2015). The protocol used for the library was 5' RACE. Data came from an Illumina HiSeq 2500. The second PCR ran for about 6 to 12 cycles and used a J-beta primer mix along with a sample-barcoded 5' primer. TCRdb reanalyzed the raw reads on its own, using fastp at Q25 for trimming and MiXCR for clone calling, and kept in-frame beta chains. For every CDR3 protein sequence, its rows merge into one entry that carries the most common genes and DNA. A total of roughly 1,500,000 distinct CDR3 sequences appear in this sample, 40% to 50% of them only once. Roughly 7.7% of the sample rests with the top ten. The source material was blood. The receptors originated from a woman under 30 in good health.

The chain has TRBV14 and TRBJ2-1; the D is unclear. The germline CDR1 and CDR2 sequences are SGHDN and FVKESK. The CDR3 spans 15 residues. The V end lost 4 bases, the J end lost 3 bases, and 13 bases lay between the germline ends. CDR3 in amino acids: CASSLRGALYNEQFF. Written as DNA, the CDR3 is TGTGCCAGCAGCCTCCGAGGTGCCCTCTACAATGAGCAGTTCTTC.

Concerning this clonotype: An end of the junction differs from the germline gene, which may be a read error. The chain couples TRBV25-1 to TRBJ2-1; 7 bases match TRBD2. Germline V CDR1 and CDR2: MGHDK, SYGVNS. This CDR3 is built from 15 residues. The DNA for the CDR3 is TGTGCCAGCAGTGAGGCTAGCGGATCCTTCAATGGGCAGTTCTTC. Translation: CASSEASGSFNGQFF.

The chain has TRBV6-5 and TRBJ2-7; possible D gene TRBD1, 5 bases. V lost 0 bases to trimming and J lost 4 bases, with 10 bases between them. Germline V gene sequence: CDR1 MNHEY, CDR2 SVGAGI. The CDR3 contains 14 residues. The CDR3 loop reads CASSYSAGRYEQYF. The CDR3 nucleotides are TGTGCCAGCAGTTACTCGGCAGGGCGGTACGAGCAGTACTTC.

The gene calls are TRBV3-1 and TRBJ2-5; the D is unclear. Germline CDR1 reads LGHDT; CDR2 reads YNNKEL (reference sequence). There are 13 residues in the CDR3. V was cut by 4 bases and J by 3 bases, with 9 bases left in between. This CDR3 is CASSLGIEETQYF. The CDR3 nucleotides are TGTGCCAGCAGCCTTGGAATCGAAGAGACCCAGTACTTC.

This clonotype was seen at least ten times. The V and J genes are TRBV28 and TRBJ1-4; D unresolved. The germline CDR1 and CDR2 sequences are MDHEN and SYDVKM. This CDR3 has 15 residues. Trimming cost V 5 bases and J 0 bases, with 10 bases left between them. The CDR3 DNA is TGTGCCAGCAGTGTCGACTCATCAACTAATGAAAAACTGTTTTTT. It is translated as CASSVDSSTNEKLFF.

V usage is TRBV6-2 or TRBV6-3 and J usage is TRBJ1-5, with a weak D call TRBD1 (5 bases). Trimming shortened V by 2 bases and J by 1 base, and 12 bases separated the two germline ends. CDR1 is MNHEY and CDR2 is SVGEGT in the germline V gene. The CDR3 has 16 amino acids. The CDR3 reads CASSYGSGLSNQPQHF. The CDR3, as DNA: TGTGCCAGCAGTTACGGGTCAGGGCTCAGCAATCAGCCCCAGCATTTT.

The chain links TRBV2 to TRBJ2-7; D not resolved. V lost 2 bases and J 1 base, leaving 6 bases between the germline ends. The germline gives CDR1 SNHLY, CDR2 FYNNEI. The CDR3 covers 13 residues. The CDR3 is CASSEHLSYEQYF. For the CDR3, the DNA is TGTGCCAGCAGTGAACACCTATCCTACGAGCAGTACTTC.

The chain recombines TRBV18 with TRBJ1-2; a possible D gene is TRBD1 (5 bases). Germline V gene lookup returns CDR1 KGHSH and CDR2 LQKENI. This CDR3 comprises 13 residues. The V end lost 1 base, the J end lost 8 bases, and 11 bases lay between the germline ends. CDR3 protein: CASSPRQQDGYTF. CDR3 coding DNA: TGTGCCAGCTCACCACGACAGCAGGACGGCTACACCTTC.

The chain employs TRBV15 and TRBJ2-7; D assignment may be TRBD1 or TRBD2 (5 bases each). V gave up 3 bases and J gave up 4 bases, with 13 bases separating them. The V gene's germline CDR1 is LNHNV and CDR2 YYDKDF (reference sequence). The CDR3 loop spans 14 amino acids. CDR3 in DNA: TGTGCCACCAGCAGGGGCTTTGGGGGATACGAGCAGTACTTC. Protein sequence: CATSRGFGGYEQYF.

V usage is TRBV29-1 and J usage is TRBJ2-5; 11 bases line up with TRBD1. The tail of the sequence fits TRBJ2-7 better, so the J call may be wrong. The CDR3 has 15 amino acids. Per germline, CDR1 SQVTM and CDR2 ANQGSEA. The CDR3 nucleotides read TGCAGCGTTACGGCCGGGACAGGGGGAACCTACGAGCAGTACTTC. Translating it yields CSVTAGTGGTYEQYF.

The DNA of the CDR3 is TGCAGTGCTTCCGGACTAGCCAGGCGCAATGAGCAGTTCTTC. It specifies CSASGLARRNEQFF. The V gene is TRBV20-1, the J gene TRBJ2-1; 8 bases are a match to TRBD2. The CDR3 runs 14 residues. Germline lookup yields CDR1 DFQATT and CDR2 SNEGSKA (reference sequence). V shed 5 bases, J shed 6 bases, and the junction held 9 bases outside the gene matches.